This T cell receptor beta chain was recorded in a study of blood T cell repertoires in COVID-19. V was shortened by 4 bases and J by 3 bases, with 13 bases between the two germline ends. The CDR3 consists of 15 residues. In germline, CDR1 is MDHEN, CDR2 SYDVKM. Here immunoSEQ multiplex PCR was the method, and the copy in TCRdb shows in-frame clones only, minus some. Of 250,000 to 300,000 clones listed, roughly nine tenths were seen once; the top ten hold approximately 12%. The rearrangement uses TRBV28 and TRBJ1-5; no clear D gene. This TCR was sampled from a woman aged 25 to 45 with COVID-19, enrolled during active disease. Sequencing was done on a sample of peripheral blood. The CDR3 DNA sequence: TGTGCCAGCAGTTCAGGTTATCGTCTCAATCAGCCCCAGCATTTT. As protein: CASSSGYRLNQPQHF.